The following is a T cell receptor (beta chain) sequence with its context. Its antigen is currently unknown. Then a second PCR, running roughly 7 to 11 cycles, was carried out with a sample-barcoded 5' primer and a J-beta primer mix. The authors tagged each cDNA molecule using a template-switch adaptor with 12 random nucleotides. One entry per CDR3 protein results from TCRdb running MiXCR on the 5' RACE reads. Altogether about 1.8 million distinct CDR3 sequences are present, about 49% being singletons, with the ten largest covering more than 2%. The data were taken from a study of blood T cells in healthy people across ages. Whole-study results and caveats: Long-lived and aged donors differed, with more naive CD4+ cells and higher diversity in the long-lived.

Germline loops: CDR1 DFQATT, CDR2 SNEGSKA (reference sequence). The CDR3 runs to 13 residues. V lost 6 bases to trimming and J lost 5 bases; unmatched junction nucleotides: 9. Each of the donors had roughly 9.1 milliliters of peripheral blood drawn into EDTA-treated Vacutainer tubes. The sample consisted of blood. The TCR comes from a woman in her thirties or forties in good health. The chain has TRBV20-1 and TRBJ2-5; 7 bases line up with TRBD1. DNA for the CDR3: TGCAGTGCCCCCCCCCCGACAGGGGAGACCCAGTACTTC. This codes for CSAPPPTGETQYF.